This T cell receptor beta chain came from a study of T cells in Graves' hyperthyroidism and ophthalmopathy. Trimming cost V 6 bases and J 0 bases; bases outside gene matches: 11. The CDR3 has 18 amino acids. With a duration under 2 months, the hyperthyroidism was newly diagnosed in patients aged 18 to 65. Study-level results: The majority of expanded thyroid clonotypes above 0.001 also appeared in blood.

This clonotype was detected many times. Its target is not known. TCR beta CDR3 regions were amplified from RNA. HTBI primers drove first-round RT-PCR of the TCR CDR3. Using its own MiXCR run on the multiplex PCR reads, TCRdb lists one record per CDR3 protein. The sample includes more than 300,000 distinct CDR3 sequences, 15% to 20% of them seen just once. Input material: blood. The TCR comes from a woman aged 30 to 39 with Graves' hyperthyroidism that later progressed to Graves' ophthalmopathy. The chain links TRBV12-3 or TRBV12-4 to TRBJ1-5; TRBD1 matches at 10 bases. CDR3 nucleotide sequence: TGTGCCAGCAGGGGGGGGACAGGGGCAACCTATAGCAATCAGCCCCAGCATTTT. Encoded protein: CASRGGTGATYSNQPQHF.